Each of the 21 T cell receptor beta chains below was sequenced from the same sample in a study of vaccination and CD4 T cells after COVID-19. Sequencing of the DNA from cultured CD4+ T cells was carried out with the Oncomine TCR Beta short-read assay. MiXCR, run by TCRdb on the PCR reads, gives a single entry per CDR3 protein. The sample yields about 20,000 distinct CDR3 sequences, roughly three fifths seen once. Their antigens remain unidentified. Noted treatment: approximately nine-day PBMC culture with coronavirus spike peptide pools or control peptides (ViraFEST assay). The sequenced sample was CD4+ T cells from blood, cultured in vitro, obtained after SARS-CoV-2 vaccination. These TCRs come from a human donor who had recovered from COVID-19.

This clonotype was seen a handful of times. V gene TRBV19 combines with J gene TRBJ2-2; D ambiguous. Germline CDR1 reads LNHDA; CDR2 reads SQIVND (reference sequence). The CDR3 is 12 amino acids. Deletions cut 6 bases from V and 3 bases from J, with 5 bases between. CDR3 sequence reads: CASSRDTGELFF. CDR3 bases: TGTGCCAGTAGCCGAGACACCGGGGAGCTGTTTTTT.

V gene TRBV10-3 combines with J gene TRBJ2-3, with 9 bases matching TRBD1. The CDR3 contains 16 residues. Trimming removed 5 bases from V and 2 bases from J; junction bases left unmatched: 8. Germline assignment: CDR1 ENHRY and CDR2 SYGVKD. The CDR3 DNA is TGTGCCATCAGTACAGAGGACAGGGGCTTCACAGATACGCAGTATTTT. Translating it yields CAISTEDRGFTDTQYF.

J is TRBJ2-5 and V is TRBV7-2, with 9 bases identical to TRBD2. This CDR3 comprises 20 residues. J gave up 7 bases and V 1 base, and 22 bases lay outside the gene matches. CDR1 and CDR2 from the germline V gene are SGHTA and FQGNSA. CDR3 loop: CASSLVPARGTSRGLGTQYF. In nucleotides, the CDR3 is TGTGCCAGCAGCTTAGTTCCCGCCCGGGGGACTAGCCGAGGGCTAGGGACCCAGTACTTC.

This clonotype was observed a handful of times. The genes are TRBV12-3 or TRBV12-4 and TRBJ1-5; D unresolved. Trimming left V 1 base short and J 7 bases short, with 14 bases between. The CDR3 is 15 residues long. The CDR3 coding sequence is TGTGCCAGCAGTTTAGGGCAGGCCGGCCTCCAGCCCCAGCATTTT. Its protein is CASSLGQAGLQPQHF.

This chain connects TRBV19 to TRBJ1-2; a possible D gene is TRBD1 (6 bases). V gave up 1 base and J gave up 8 bases, with 20 bases separating them. In germline, CDR1 is LNHDA, CDR2 SQIVND (reference sequence). The CDR3 extends over 16 amino acids. This CDR3 is CASSIGSDRKPGGYTF. For the CDR3, the DNA is TGTGCCAGTAGTATAGGGTCAGACAGGAAACCTGGAGGCTACACCTTC.

The genes are TRBV6-1 and TRBJ2-7; D not certain. V was clipped by 6 bases and J by 4 bases, with 7 bases between them. CDR1 MNHNS and CDR2 SASEGT come from the germline V gene. This CDR3 has 11 residues. The chain's CDR3 is CASSTQYEQYF. For the CDR3, the DNA is TGTGCCAGCAGCACCCAATACGAGCAGTACTTC.

The chain recombines TRBV28 with TRBJ1-1; D gene ambiguous. Germline lookup yields CDR1 MDHEN and CDR2 SYDVKM. This CDR3 contains 12 residues. V was clipped by 7 bases and J by 4 bases, with 10 bases between them. In DNA form, the CDR3 reads TGTGCCAGCATCAGGCTTCCCACTGAAGCTTTCTTT. Translation: CASIRLPTEAFF.

The CDR3 DNA sequence: TGCGCCAGCAGCCAAGCTAGTTCGTACAATGAGCAGTTCTTC. Translation gives CASSQASSYNEQFF. The J gene is TRBJ2-1, the V gene TRBV4-3; D not resolved. CDR3 size: 14 residues. Trimming took off 1 base at V and 4 bases at J, with 8 bases between the two ends. CDR1 is LGHNA, CDR2 YSLEER, per germline.

The chain joins TRBV11-1 to TRBJ1-6; no definite D call. V was pared by 1 base and J by 7 bases, with 5 bases between. The CDR3 covers 13 residues. CDR1 is SGHAT, CDR2 FQDESV, per germline (reference sequence). The CDR3 DNA reads as TGTGCCAGCAGCTTAGTGGGGAATTCACCCCTCCACTTT. Encoded protein: CASSLVGNSPLHF.

This clonotype appeared a few times. This chain links TRBV6-2 or TRBV6-3 with TRBJ1-6; weak D call: TRBD1 (5 bases). Germline V gives CDR1 MNHEY, CDR2 SVGEGT. The CDR3 has 13 amino acids. Trimming pared 6 bases from V and 6 bases from J, leaving 9 bases between. In DNA form, the CDR3 reads TGTGCCAGCAGCCCGGGGCCTAATTCACCCCTCCACTTT. As protein: CASSPGPNSPLHF.

This clonotype has more than one count but fewer than ten. V gene TRBV7-6 combines with J gene TRBJ1-2, with D hard to call. V was trimmed by 2 bases and J by 5 bases, leaving 9 bases between them. The germline CDR1 and CDR2 sequences are SGHVS and FNYEAQ. The CDR3 consists of 13 residues. The CDR3 here is CASSLSEGYGYTF. The CDR3 DNA sequence: TGTGCCAGCAGCTTATCCGAGGGTTATGGCTACACCTTC.

The chain couples TRBV27 to TRBJ2-3; D uncertain. This CDR3 contains 15 residues. V lost 2 bases and J 1 base, leaving 10 bases between the germline ends. In germline, CDR1 is MNHEY, CDR2 SMNVEV (reference sequence). The CDR3 DNA sequence: TGTGCCAGCAGTTTAGTAGCACCCGGCACAGATACGCAGTATTTT. Translating gives CASSLVAPGTDTQYF.

This clonotype was detected once. The chain uses TRBV6-5 and TRBJ2-1, with 10 bases that match TRBD1. Germline trimming cut 4 bases from V and 7 bases from J; bases unmatched to any gene: 7. The CDR3 runs 15 residues. Germline CDR1 reads MNHEY; CDR2 reads SVGAGI. CDR3 amino acids: CASSSLTGGGNEQFF. The CDR3 DNA reads as TGTGCCAGCAGTTCCCTGACAGGGGGCGGAAATGAGCAGTTCTTC.

This rearrangement joins TRBV7-8 to TRBJ2-2, with TRBD1 as a possible D gene (5 bases). Trimming took 1 base from V and 4 from J, leaving 13 bases between them. The CDR3 consists of 16 residues. CDR1 SGHVS and CDR2 FQNEAQ come from the germline V gene. The CDR3 nucleotides read TGTGCCAGCAGCTTAGGTCAGGGTTGGAGCACCGGGGAGCTGTTTTTT. This gives the protein CASSLGQGWSTGELFF.

This clonotype occurred a few times. This rearrangement joins TRBV7-2 to TRBJ1-1; no reliable D call. V lost 0 bases and J lost 2, with 7 bases in between. The CDR3 sequence is 14 residues long. Germline V lookup: CDR1 SGHTA, CDR2 FQGNSA. The CDR3 protein is CASSLARDNTEAFF. The CDR3 DNA reads as TGTGCCAGCAGCTTAGCGCGGGATAACACTGAAGCTTTCTTT.

V usage is TRBV7-8 and J usage is TRBJ2-6; possibly TRBD1 for D (6 bases). The ends were cut back, 6 bases at V and 0 bases at J, with 12 bases in the middle. This CDR3 region has 16 residues. The germline gives CDR1 SGHVS, CDR2 FQNEAQ. The CDR3 coding sequence is TGTGCCAGCAGGCTCCAAGGGGGCTCTGGGGCCAACGTCCTGACTTTC. Translated: CASRLQGGSGANVLTF.

The table lists this clonotype with a count of one. This chain joins TRBV5-8 and TRBJ2-7, with TRBD1 matching over 7 bases. The CDR3 spans 16 residues. V shed 3 bases, J shed 6 bases, and the junction held 15 bases outside the gene matches. CDR1 and CDR2 from the germline V gene are SGHTS and YDEGEE. This chain's CDR3 is CASSSTIRTGESEQYF. The CDR3, as DNA: TGTGCCAGCAGCTCGACTATCCGGACAGGAGAGAGCGAGCAGTACTTC.

The V gene is TRBV19, the J gene TRBJ2-2, with 7 bases identical to TRBD1. CDR1 LNHDA and CDR2 SQIVND come from the germline V gene (reference sequence). The CDR3 length is 14 residues. Trimming at V came to 7 bases and at J to 1 base, leaving 3 bases not matched to a gene. CDR3 sequence reads: CASIGTVNTGELFF. CDR3 in DNA: TGTGCCAGTATCGGGACAGTGAACACCGGGGAGCTGTTTTTT. The full variable domain, completed using reference TRBV19 and TRBJ2-2, is DGGITQSPKYLFRKEGQNVTLSCEQNLNHDAMYWYRQDPGQGLRLIYYSQIVNDFQKGDIAEGYSVSREKKESFPLTVTSAQKNPTAFYLCASIGTVNTGELFFGEGSRLTVL.

The chain is built from TRBV11-2 and TRBJ1-3; TRBD1 agrees at 10 bases. Germline assignment: CDR1 SGHAT and CDR2 FQNNGV. The CDR3 contains 15 residues. Trimming removed 4 bases from V and 8 bases from J; junction bases left unmatched: 8. The CDR3 loop reads CASSWGGQGPYTIYF. As DNA, the CDR3 is TGTGCCAGCAGCTGGGGGGGACAGGGGCCGTACACCATATATTTT.

CDR3 protein: CASSKQTENTEAFF. CDR3 bases: TGTGCCAGCAGCAAACAGACGGAGAACACTGAAGCTTTCTTT. This chain links TRBV9 with TRBJ1-1; D call uncertain. Trimming took 4 bases from V and 1 from J, leaving 11 bases between them. The germline V gene encodes CDR1 SGDLS and CDR2 YYNGEE. The CDR3 is 14 amino acids.

The chain has TRBV20-1 and TRBJ2-1; no clear D gene. The CDR3 contains 15 residues. Germline-derived CDR1 and CDR2 are DFQATT and SNEGSKA (reference sequence). The V end lost 6 bases, the J end lost 0 bases, and 15 bases lay between the germline ends. CDR3 DNA sequence: TGCAGTGCGGTGCTGGACCCCCCCTCCTACAATGAGCAGTTCTTC. Protein: CSAVLDPPSYNEQFF.